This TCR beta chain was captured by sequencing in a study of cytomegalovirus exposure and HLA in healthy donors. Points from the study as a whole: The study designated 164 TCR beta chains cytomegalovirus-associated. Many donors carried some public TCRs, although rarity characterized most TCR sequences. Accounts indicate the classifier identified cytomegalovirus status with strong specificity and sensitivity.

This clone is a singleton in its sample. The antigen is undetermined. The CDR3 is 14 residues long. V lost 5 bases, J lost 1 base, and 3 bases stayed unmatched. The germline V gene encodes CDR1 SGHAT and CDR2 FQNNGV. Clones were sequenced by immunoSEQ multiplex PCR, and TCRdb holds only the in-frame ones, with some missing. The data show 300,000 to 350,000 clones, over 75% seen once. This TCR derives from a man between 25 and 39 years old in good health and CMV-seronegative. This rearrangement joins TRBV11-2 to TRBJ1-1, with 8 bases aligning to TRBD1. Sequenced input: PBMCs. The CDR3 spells CASSIGQGNTEAFF. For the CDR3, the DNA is TGTGCCAGCAGCATCGGACAGGGGAACACTGAAGCTTTCTTT.